Listed below are T cell receptor beta chains from one sample, sequenced in a study of beta chain features in type 1 diabetes. TCRdb's table, derived via immunoSEQ multiplex PCR, lists solely in-frame clones and lacks some. Of 600,000 to 750,000 clones listed, 9.5% to 15% are singletons. Sequences were obtained from naive CD4+ T cells from blood. The receptors shown here come from a man aged 30 to 45 with type 1 diabetes. The CDR3 runs from the conserved cysteine through the conserved F or W. The order of the fields is CDR3 length, clone size, V gene, D gene, J gene, CDR3 protein, CDR3 DNA. A D gene is named only where the DNA matches it firmly. Size values are once, few and many counts, or a class for expanded clones, and some rows have none.

17	.	TRBV9	TRBD2	TRBJ2-3	CASSVAPGRGGTDTQYF	TGTGCCAGCAGCGTAGCCCCCGGGCGGGGGGGCACAGATACGCAGTATTTT
16	.	TRBV4-2	.	TRBJ2-1	CASSQASSGRYNEQFF	TGTGCCAGCAGCCAAGCATCCAGCGGGCGTTACAATGAGCAGTTCTTC
15	.	TRBV2	.	TRBJ2-2	CASRREDTNTGELFF	TGTGCCAGCAGACGCGAGGATACGAACACCGGGGAGCTGTTTTTT
17	.	TRBV27	TRBD1	TRBJ2-2	CASSFPTGGAVSGELFF	TGTGCCAGCAGTTTCCCAACAGGGGGCGCAGTGTCCGGGGAGCTGTTTTTT
14	few	TRBV7-9	.	TRBJ1-3	CASSLNSGGNTIYF	TGTGCCAGCAGCTTAAACAGTGGTGGAAACACCATATATTTT
16	.	TRBV7-2	.	TRBJ1-4	CASSLALGGQDEKLFF	TGTGCCAGCAGCTTAGCGCTTGGGGGGCAGGATGAAAAACTGTTTTTT
18	.	TRBV9	TRBD1	TRBJ2-2	CASSVGQGAVTNTGELFF	TGTGCCAGCAGCGTAGGACAGGGGGCTGTAACGAACACCGGGGAGCTGTTTTTT
16	.	TRBV27	.	TRBJ2-6	CASRVAQGNGANVLTF	TGTGCCAGCAGGGTAGCACAGGGCAATGGGGCCAACGTCCTGACTTTC
12	few	TRBV10-3	.	TRBJ1-2	CAISAIQGGYTF	TGTGCCATCAGTGCTATCCAGGGAGGCTACACCTTC
14	few	TRBV15	TRBD2	TRBJ2-5	CATSRDPGGETQYF	TGTGCCACCAGCAGAGATCCGGGGGGAGAGACCCAGTACTTC
13	few	TRBV7-9	.	TRBJ1-2	CASSLEGTAGYTF	TGTGCCAGCAGCTTAGAAGGGACTGCTGGCTACACCTTC
15	few	TRBV6-5	.	TRBJ2-6	CASGTTSSGANVLTF	TGTGCCAGCGGGACAACGAGCTCTGGGGCCAACGTCCTGACTTTC
17	.	TRBV7-8	TRBD2	TRBJ2-3	CASSLGFPGGSTGTQYF	TGTGCCAGCAGCCTGGGGTTCCCGGGGGGGAGCACAGGTACGCAGTATTTT
12	.	TRBV9	.	TRBJ2-3	CASSAFTDTQYF	TGTGCCAGCAGCGCATTCACAGATACGCAGTATTTT
17	few	TRBV4-2	.	TRBJ2-1	CASTEGSINTGYNEQFF	TGTGCCAGCACCGAGGGGTCTATAAATACCGGCTACAATGAGCAGTTCTTC
14	few	TRBV9	.	TRBJ2-5	CASSVGQRQETQYF	TGTGCCAGCAGCGTCGGACAGCGACAAGAGACCCAGTACTTC
13	.	TRBV28	TRBD1	TRBJ1-5	CASSTGVGQPQHF	TGTGCCAGCAGCACAGGGGTGGGCCAGCCCCAGCATTTT
15	.	TRBV2	.	TRBJ2-2	CASNVGTSNTGELFF	TGTGCCAGCAACGTGGGGACATCGAACACCGGGGAGCTGTTTTTT
17	few	TRBV4-2	.	TRBJ2-5	CASSQTAGGQAGETQYF	TGTGCCAGCAGCCAAACCGCCGGTGGACAGGCGGGGGAGACCCAGTACTTC
14	.	TRBV5-1	.	TRBJ2-3	CASRLTFRADTQYF	TGCGCCAGCAGGTTGACCTTCAGGGCAGATACGCAGTATTTT
13	.	TRBV18	.	TRBJ2-3	CASSQPGEDTQYF	TGTGCCAGCTCACAACCAGGGGAAGATACGCAGTATTTT
11	few	TRBV19	.	TRBJ1-2	CATRESYGYTF	TGTGCCACTCGGGAGAGCTATGGCTACACCTTC
14	few	TRBV7-9	TRBD1	TRBJ2-5	CASSSSGTEETQYF	TGTGCCAGCAGCTCCTCCGGGACAGAAGAGACCCAGTACTTC
12	few	TRBV10-2	.	TRBJ1-5	CASSTREKAQHF	TGCGCCAGCAGTACCCGGGAAAAGGCCCAGCATTTT
14	.	TRBV5-4	TRBD1	TRBJ1-2	CASSTLQGEKGYTF	TGTGCCAGCAGCACCCTGCAGGGGGAGAAGGGCTACACCTTC